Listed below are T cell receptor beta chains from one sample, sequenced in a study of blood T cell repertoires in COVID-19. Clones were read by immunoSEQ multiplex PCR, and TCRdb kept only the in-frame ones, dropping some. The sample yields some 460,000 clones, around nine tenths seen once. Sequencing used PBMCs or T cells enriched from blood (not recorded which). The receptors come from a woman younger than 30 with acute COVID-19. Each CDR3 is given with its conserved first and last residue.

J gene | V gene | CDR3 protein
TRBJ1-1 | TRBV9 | CASSDLRQGENTEAFF
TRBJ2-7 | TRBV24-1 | CATSAKPQGQRYEQYF
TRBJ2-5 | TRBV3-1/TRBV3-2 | CASSQALTGFKETQYF
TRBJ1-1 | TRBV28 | CASSLDRSGAFF
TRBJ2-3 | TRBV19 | CASSIQASTDTQYF
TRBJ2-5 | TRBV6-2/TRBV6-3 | CASSLPSMSGLAVQETQYF
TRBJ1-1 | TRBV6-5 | CASTSLNTEAFF
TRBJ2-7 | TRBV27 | CASSLGNLRDRPYEQYF
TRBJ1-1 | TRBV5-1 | CASSLEQGLKNTEAFF
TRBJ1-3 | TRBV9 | CASSVDPSGNTIYF
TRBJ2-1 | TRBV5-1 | CASSLTGTSGSAYNEQFF
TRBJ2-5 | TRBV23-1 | CASSQSPGRVYETQYF
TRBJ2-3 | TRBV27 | CASSKELVTDTQYF
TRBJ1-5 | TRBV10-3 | CAISERAGISNQPQHF
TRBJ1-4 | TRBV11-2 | CASSLDYRGGEKLFF
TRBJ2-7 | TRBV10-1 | CASSESDRAYEQYF
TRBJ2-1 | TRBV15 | CATSRTARTSGYNEQFF
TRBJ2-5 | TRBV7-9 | CASSLELGQGFQETQYF
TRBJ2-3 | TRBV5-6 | CASSLVGGLNTDTQYF
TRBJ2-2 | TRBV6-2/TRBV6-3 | CASSYSPGTGTTGELFF
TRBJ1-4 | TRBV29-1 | CSVDVGLENNEKLFF
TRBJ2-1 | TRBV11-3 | CASSSLTSGSYNEQFF
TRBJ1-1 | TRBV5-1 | CASSRLFQQRRDEAFF
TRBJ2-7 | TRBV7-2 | CASSPTGLAGVIEAYEQYF
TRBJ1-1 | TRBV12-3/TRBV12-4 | CASSGGVHTEAFF
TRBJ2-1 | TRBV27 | CASSFSGREPFF
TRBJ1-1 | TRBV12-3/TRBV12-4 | CATTGKGGTEAFF
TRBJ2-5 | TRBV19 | CASSIDRSIETQYF
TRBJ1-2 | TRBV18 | CASSRDRGYGYTF
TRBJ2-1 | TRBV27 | CASGKTRIEQFF
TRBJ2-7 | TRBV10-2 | CASSDLRDRVYYEQYF
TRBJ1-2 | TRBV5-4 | CASSFPMTPNYGYTF
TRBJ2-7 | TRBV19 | CASSGSGSLNEQYF
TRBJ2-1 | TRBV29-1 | CSVAHTTGNEQFF
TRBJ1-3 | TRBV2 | CASTRTGSGNTIYF
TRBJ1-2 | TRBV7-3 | CASSEWTGGYGYTF
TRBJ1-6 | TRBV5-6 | CASSLAGTGLNSPLHF
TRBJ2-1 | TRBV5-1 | CASSLGGAGGINEQFF
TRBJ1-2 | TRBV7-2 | CASSLPLGRGDGYTF
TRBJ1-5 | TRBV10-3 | CAISPGTPNQPQHF
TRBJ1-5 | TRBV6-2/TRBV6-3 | CASSPPNPLLSSNQPQHF
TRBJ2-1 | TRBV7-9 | CASSLVTGSPFDEQFF
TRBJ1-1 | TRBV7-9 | CASSWGQGNTEAFF
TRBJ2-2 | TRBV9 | CASTGLAGDAGELFF
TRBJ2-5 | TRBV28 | CASSSPTVAAQETQYF
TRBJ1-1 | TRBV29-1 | CSVDTGQRNTEAFF
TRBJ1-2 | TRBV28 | CASSSRGEANYGYTF
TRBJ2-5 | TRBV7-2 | CASSLSGAGETQYF
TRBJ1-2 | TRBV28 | CASSLGTVPNYGYTF
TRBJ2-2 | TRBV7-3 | CASSLPGLAGETGELFF
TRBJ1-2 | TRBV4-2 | CASSQGLWTPSYGYTF
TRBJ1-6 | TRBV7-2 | CASSTPGQGLRNSPLHF
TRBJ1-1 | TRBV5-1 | CASSLDSTGGIEAFF
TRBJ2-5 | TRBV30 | CAWGLSETQYF